This T cell receptor beta chain comes out of a study of T cells in Graves' hyperthyroidism and ophthalmopathy. Diagnostic assessment was based on clinical symptoms, serum thyroxine and TRAb, thyroid ultrasound and orbital computed tomography. In regard to this clonotype: Its cognate antigen is unknown.

Using RNA transcripts as the source, TCR beta CDR3 regions were amplified. An initial round of RT-PCR targeting the TCR CDR3 relied on the HTBI primer set. Using its own MiXCR run on the multiplex PCR reads, TCRdb lists one record per CDR3 protein. The sample lists around 270,000 distinct CDR3 sequences; approximately 19% were seen once. General study findings and limits: For ophthalmopathy, model prediction preceded onset by a median approximately 6 months. From stable hyperthyroidism, ophthalmopathy was set apart by a 13 V-J model. In blood, most of the thyroid clonotypes expanded above 0.001 were also present.

Sequencing was performed on blood. The TCR sequence derives from a man over 45 with Graves' ophthalmopathy.

The CDR3 protein is CASSVDPIQGALYEQYF. The CDR3 DNA reads as TGTGCCAGCAGCGTAGATCCAATACAGGGGGCACTCTACGAGCAGTACTTC. The V gene is TRBV9, the J gene TRBJ2-7, with 9 bases that match TRBD1. The trim removed 0 bases at V and 3 bases at J, leaving 10 bases unmatched. CDR1 and CDR2 (germline): SGDLS, YYNGEE. The CDR3 length is 17 residues.